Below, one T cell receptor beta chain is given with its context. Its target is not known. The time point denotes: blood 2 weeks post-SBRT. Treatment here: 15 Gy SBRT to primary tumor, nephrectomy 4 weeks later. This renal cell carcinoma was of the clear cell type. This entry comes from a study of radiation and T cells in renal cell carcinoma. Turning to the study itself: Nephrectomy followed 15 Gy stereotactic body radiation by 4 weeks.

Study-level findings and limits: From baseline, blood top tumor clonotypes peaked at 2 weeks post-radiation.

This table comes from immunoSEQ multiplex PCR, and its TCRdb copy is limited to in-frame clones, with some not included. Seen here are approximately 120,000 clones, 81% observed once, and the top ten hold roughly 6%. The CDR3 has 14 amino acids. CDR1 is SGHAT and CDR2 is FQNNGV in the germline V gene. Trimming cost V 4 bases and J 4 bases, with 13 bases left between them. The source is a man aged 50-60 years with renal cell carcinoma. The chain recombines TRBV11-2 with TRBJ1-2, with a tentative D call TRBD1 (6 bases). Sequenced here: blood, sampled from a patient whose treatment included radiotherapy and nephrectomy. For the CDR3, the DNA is TGTGCCAGCAGCTCTGCGCCGACAGGCTATGGCTACACCTTC. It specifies CASSSAPTGYGYTF.